A single sample is the source of the 10 T cell receptor beta chains below, sequenced in a study of blood T cells in healthy people across ages. The authors ran a second PCR of about 6 to 12 cycles using a sample-barcoded 5' primer and a J-beta primer mix. TCRdb analysed the 5' RACE reads with MiXCR anew, one entry per CDR3 protein. The sample contains 1.5 million or so distinct CDR3 sequences, under 55% of which appear only once. The sequenced sample consisted of blood. The receptors derive from a woman aged 18-29 years in good health.

This clonotype was seen more than once but under ten times. This chain uses TRBV29-1 with TRBJ2-7; D possibly uses TRBD1 or TRBD2 (5 bases each). The germline V gene has CDR1 SQVTM and CDR2 ANQGSEA. The V gene lost 1 base and the J gene lost 2 bases, with 15 bases spanning the gap. The CDR3 extends over 15 amino acids. The CDR3 DNA is TGCAGCGTTGAAGTAGTTGGGACGGGAACCTACGAGCAGTACTTC. Its translation is CSVEVVGTGTYEQYF.

On this clonotype itself: A much more abundant neighbour one base away suggests this may be a read error. DNA of the CDR3: TGCAGTGCTCAGCTAGCGGTCACCTACAATGAGCAGTACTTC. Amino acid sequence: CSAQLAVTYNEQYF. The chain carries TRBV20-1 and TRBJ2-7; 7 nucleotides line up with TRBD2. The CDR3 extends over 14 amino acids. Germline V gene sequence: CDR1 DFQATT, CDR2 SNEGSKA (reference sequence). The junction had 14 bases not matched to a gene; V was cut back by 5 bases and J by 7 bases.

In this sample, this clonotype turned up a few times. The chain links TRBV5-5 to TRBJ2-5, with D unresolved. CDR3 length: 14 residues. V was trimmed by 2 bases and J by 5 bases, leaving 13 bases between them. CDR1 and CDR2 from the germline V gene are SGHKS and YYEKEE (reference sequence). The DNA of the CDR3 is TGTGCCAGCAGCTTAAGACCAGACCGGGAGACCCAGTACTTC. This codes for CASSLRPDRETQYF.

The V and J genes are TRBV20-1 and TRBJ2-2; D gene uncertain. V lost 3 bases and J lost 6, with 23 bases in between. Germline CDR1 DFQATT, CDR2 SNEGSKA (reference sequence). The CDR3 contains 17 residues. The CDR3 loop reads CSARVVEIRGSAGELFF. The CDR3 DNA reads as TGCAGTGCTAGGGTCGTTGAAATTAGAGGTTCGGCCGGGGAGCTGTTTTTT.

V and J are TRBV7-9 and TRBJ2-1, with D perhaps assigned TRBD1 or TRBD2 (5 bases each). V lost 6 bases to trimming and J lost 5 bases, with 14 bases between them. The CDR3 covers 14 residues. Germline V CDR1 and CDR2: SEHNR, FQNEAQ (reference sequence). The CDR3 region is CASRNQGTDNEQFF. In nucleotides, the CDR3 is TGTGCCAGCAGAAATCAAGGGACGGACAATGAGCAGTTCTTC.

There are a few counts of this clonotype. This sequence joins TRBV7-2 and TRBJ2-5, with 8 bases fitting TRBD1. Germline CDR1 and CDR2: SGHTA and FQGNSA. The CDR3 is 14 amino acids. The V gene end was trimmed by 5 bases and the J gene end by 3 bases; junction bases not matched to a gene: 5. The DNA of the CDR3 is TGTGCCAGCAGCCGACAGGGGTTGGAAGAGACCCAGTACTTC. Translating gives CASSRQGLEETQYF.

Only a few counts were recorded for this clonotype. V is TRBV5-6 and J is TRBJ1-1; D is ambiguous. V shed 4 bases and J shed 1 base, with 11 bases lying between them. Germline V gene sequence: CDR1 SGHDT, CDR2 YYEEEE. CDR3 length: 14 amino acids. This chain's CDR3 is CASSAPGGNTEAFF. DNA of the CDR3: TGTGCCAGCAGCGCCCCGGGCGGGAACACTGAAGCTTTCTTT.

This clonotype was observed a few times. The gene calls are TRBV12-3 or TRBV12-4 and TRBJ2-7; D unclear. Trimming took 2 bases from V and 3 from J, leaving 11 bases between them. This CDR3 region has 14 residues. CDR3 nucleotides: TGTGCCAGCAGTTTAAAACAGAGAGACTACGAGCAGTACTTC. Encoded protein: CASSLKQRDYEQYF.

There are a few counts of this clonotype. The chain carries TRBV10-2 and TRBJ2-3, with 8 bases that match TRBD2. V shed 0 bases, J shed 1 base, and the junction held 6 bases outside the gene matches. This CDR3 contains 17 residues. Germline lookup yields CDR1 WSHSY and CDR2 SAAADI. CDR3 nucleotide sequence: TGCGCCAGCAGTGAGTCCGCGCTAGCGGGCCGCACAGATACGCAGTATTTT. This encodes CASSESALAGRTDTQYF.

The chain uses TRBV4-1 and TRBJ2-7; no definite D call. The CDR3 extends over 15 amino acids. Trimming removed 1 base from V and 4 bases from J, with 14 bases in between. Germline V gene sequence: CDR1 MGHRA, CDR2 YSYEKL. The CDR3 reads CASSQVQETSYEQYF. The CDR3 DNA is TGCGCCAGCAGCCAAGTCCAGGAGACGTCGTACGAGCAGTACTTC.